What follows are 2 T cell receptor beta chains derived from one specimen sequenced in a study of cytomegalovirus exposure and HLA in healthy donors. Primers included in the PCR were 60 Vbeta and 13 Jbeta primers. Assay: immunoSEQ multiplex PCR; the TCRdb copy retains only in-frame clones and omits some. Found here are 90,000 to 110,000 clones, approximately 70% of them singletons; the top ten hold about 8.4%. The sample was PBMCs. The origin of the receptors is a man in his forties in good health and CMV-seronegative.

V is TRBV5-1 and J is TRBJ2-5; the match to TRBD1 covers 9 bases. There are 15 residues in the CDR3. The germline V gene has CDR1 SGHRS and CDR2 YFSETQ. The trim removed 0 bases at V and 2 bases at J, leaving 2 bases unmatched. DNA for the CDR3: TGCGCCAGCAGCTTGGACGGGACAGGGCAAGAGACCCAGTACTTC. As protein: CASSLDGTGQETQYF.

This clone was observed a few times. The chain couples TRBV7-2 to TRBJ2-3; D is unclear. CDR1 is SGHTA, CDR2 FQGNSA, per germline. CDR3 size: 11 residues. The V end was cut by 7 bases, the J end by 6 bases, with 8 bases between. The CDR3 DNA reads TGTGCCAGCATCATCCGGGATACGCAGTATTTT. Translating it yields CASIIRDTQYF.